Listed below are T cell receptor beta chains from one sample, sequenced in a study of blood T cell repertoires in COVID-19. Data came from immunoSEQ multiplex PCR; TCRdb stores just in-frame clones and leaves some out. The table shows 200,000 or so clones, with roughly four fifths occurring only once. Input material: peripheral blood. These receptors came from a woman in her fifties or sixties with acute or convalescent COVID-19. Both conserved end residues are part of each CDR3. The D gene is left open where the match is weak.

J gene	D gene	V gene	CDR3 protein
TRBJ1-2	.	TRBV7-2	CASSPQVLYGYTF
TRBJ1-3	TRBD1	TRBV9	CASSKSQGADGNTIYF
TRBJ2-7	TRBD2	TRBV19	CASSIVAGSSYEQYF
TRBJ2-7	TRBD1	TRBV4-3	CASSQERTGIYEQYF
TRBJ2-7	TRBD1	TRBV7-9	CASSLVGRGYEQYF
TRBJ1-1	.	TRBV18	CASSPDSNRVYTEAFF
TRBJ1-1	.	TRBV30	CAWNHRSTGLSTEAFF
TRBJ1-5	.	TRBV6-6	CASSYQGGSSQPQHF
TRBJ1-6	.	TRBV27	CASKQGGARNSPLHF
TRBJ1-6	TRBD1	TRBV6-4	CASSDPRQGDSPLHF
TRBJ1-2	TRBD1	TRBV2	CASRGRGGGSGYTF
TRBJ2-2	TRBD1	TRBV5-8	CASASGTANTGELFF
TRBJ1-4	TRBD1	TRBV12-3/TRBV12-4	CASSPTGGKLFF
TRBJ2-1	TRBD2	TRBV3-1/TRBV3-2	CATAGLAGTNNEQFF
TRBJ2-1	TRBD2	TRBV18	CASSPPLAGIYNEQFF
TRBJ1-3	TRBD1	TRBV9	CASSAGGRTGGGNTIYF
TRBJ1-2	TRBD1	TRBV3-1/TRBV3-2	CASSQHHTGDGYTF
TRBJ1-2	.	TRBV2	CASIQVAYGYTF
TRBJ1-1	TRBD1	TRBV5-1	CASSSLTGSNTEAFF
TRBJ2-1	TRBD2	TRBV3-1/TRBV3-2	CASSLAGGSEQFF
TRBJ1-5	.	TRBV5-6	CASSLRRVLGNQPQHF
TRBJ1-2	.	TRBV19	CASKGTAYGYTF
TRBJ2-1	TRBD2	TRBV2	CASSSNSGGYNEQFF
TRBJ1-2	TRBD1	TRBV9	CASSPYGTGYGYTF
TRBJ1-5	.	TRBV6-1	CASSEAIIRGRNQPQHF
TRBJ1-4	.	TRBV28	CASSWGFNEKLFF
TRBJ2-2	.	TRBV6-2/TRBV6-3	CASSYGAIRTGELFF
TRBJ2-3	.	TRBV5-6	CASSHRGSDTQYF
TRBJ1-2	.	TRBV2	CASSERQEPRYGYTF
TRBJ2-5	TRBD1	TRBV28	CASSSSNRGLTFQETQYF